The 14 T cell receptor beta chains given below trace back to one sample, sequenced in a study of blood T cell repertoires in COVID-19. The repertoire was sequenced with immunoSEQ multiplex PCR; TCRdb's copy has only in-frame clones and lacks some. The sample holds about 200,000 clones, 85% seen once. Material for sequencing was PBMCs or T cells enriched from blood (not recorded which). Source of these receptors: a man aged 35 to 55 who had recovered from COVID-19.

The gene calls are TRBV7-2 and TRBJ1-1; the D gene is possibly TRBD1 (6 bases). CDR3 size: 15 residues. The germline V gene encodes CDR1 SGHTA and CDR2 FQGNSA. Trimming pared 1 base from V and 2 bases from J, leaving 11 bases between. The CDR3 region is CASSLDRTDNTEAFF. DNA of the CDR3: TGTGCCAGCAGCTTAGACAGGACAGACAACACTGAAGCTTTCTTT.

The chain uses TRBV3-1 (or the pseudogene TRBV3-2) and TRBJ2-3; D not certain. V shed 4 bases and J shed 0 bases, with 8 bases lying between them. The CDR3 is made up of 14 amino acids. The germline V gene encodes CDR1 LGHDT and CDR2 YNNKEL (reference sequence). CDR3 amino acids: CASSRASSTDTQYF. The CDR3 DNA reads TGTGCCAGCAGCCGGGCGTCTAGCACAGATACGCAGTATTTT.

This chain links TRBV2 with TRBJ2-7; tentatively, D is TRBD1 (6 bases). Germline V CDR1 and CDR2: SNHLY, FYNNEI. Trimming left V 6 bases short and J 4 bases short, with 19 bases between. The CDR3 spans 15 residues. The CDR3 nucleotides read TGTGCCAGCAGCCGACAGGCCCCGGGTAATTACGAGCAGTACTTC. The encoded protein is CASSRQAPGNYEQYF.

The chain recombines TRBV12-3 or TRBV12-4 with TRBJ1-2; 8 nucleotides align to TRBD1. The CDR3 is made up of 13 amino acids. With V trimmed by 5 bases and J by 6 bases, 5 bases remained unmatched. Here the CDR3 DNA reads TGTGCCAGCAGTCCCTCAGGGGGCAATGGCTACACCTTC. This encodes CASSPSGGNGYTF.

This sequence joins TRBV2 and TRBJ2-3, with 11 bases aligning to TRBD2. The germline gives CDR1 SNHLY, CDR2 FYNNEI. This CDR3 contains 16 residues. J lost 2 bases, V lost 8 bases, and 9 bases had no gene match. CDR3 in DNA: TGTGCCAGCTCCTCCGGGACTAGCGGTTACACAGATACGCAGTATTTT. Protein product: CASSSGTSGYTDTQYF.

This clone came up once. The V call is TRBV6-2 or TRBV6-3, the J call TRBJ2-5; 10 bases line up with TRBD2. CDR3 length: 17 amino acids. The V gene end was trimmed by 3 bases and the J gene end by 1 base; junction bases not matched to a gene: 8. The germline V gene has CDR1 MNHEY and CDR2 SVGEGT. The CDR3 sequence is CASSYIPSGSVQETQYF. CDR3 nucleotide sequence: TGTGCCAGCAGTTATATCCCTAGCGGGAGTGTCCAAGAGACCCAGTACTTC.

The chain has TRBV4-1 and TRBJ2-7; no clear D gene. The germline V and J ends were trimmed by 4 bases and 4 bases, with 5 bases remaining between them. Per germline, CDR1 MGHRA and CDR2 YSYEKL. The CDR3 sequence is 11 residues long. Here the CDR3 DNA reads TGCGCCAGCAGCCGCGGATACGAGCAGTACTTC. It is translated as CASSRGYEQYF.

This clone was picked up a small number of times. This chain connects TRBV6-5 to TRBJ2-7; 7 nucleotides align to TRBD2. Losses at the gene ends were 2 bases for V and 4 bases for J; bases not matched to a gene: 8. The CDR3 covers 15 residues. Germline CDR1 reads MNHEY; CDR2 reads SVGAGI. The CDR3 DNA is TGTGCCAGCAGTTACCGAGCGGGGAGAACTTACGAGCAGTACTTC. This gives the protein CASSYRAGRTYEQYF.

The V and J genes are TRBV13 and TRBJ2-7, with 7 bases fitting TRBD2. Trimming cost V 5 bases and J 6 bases; bases outside gene matches: 7. This CDR3 contains 13 residues. Germline V gene sequence: CDR1 PRHDT, CDR2 FYEKMQ (reference sequence). The DNA for the CDR3 is TGTGCCAGCAGCCCCACGACTAGCCGCGAGCAGTACTTC. Protein product: CASSPTTSREQYF.

The chain uses TRBV24-1 and TRBJ2-5; 9 bases match TRBD1. Trimming took 4 bases from V and 4 from J; bases not matched to a gene: 6. The CDR3 has 15 residues. Germline-derived CDR1 and CDR2 are KGHDR and SFDVKD. This CDR3 is CATSDQQGARETQYF. The CDR3 coding sequence is TGTGCCACCAGTGACCAACAGGGGGCAAGAGAGACCCAGTACTTC.

The chain combines TRBV2 with TRBJ2-7; unclear D gene. Germline V gene lookup returns CDR1 SNHLY and CDR2 FYNNEI. V gave up 6 bases and J gave up 3 bases, with 6 bases separating them. The CDR3 loop spans 11 amino acids. CDR3 DNA: TGTGCCAGCAGCCCCCGCTACGAGCAGTACTTC. Protein sequence: CASSPRYEQYF.

The V call is TRBV27, the J call TRBJ2-7, with D tentatively TRBD2 (6 bases). Germline V gene data show CDR1 as MNHEY and CDR2 as SMNVEV (reference sequence). The CDR3 runs to 13 residues. V was trimmed by 6 bases and J by 6 bases, leaving 15 bases between them. CDR3 sequence: CASRGRTSLEQYF. DNA for the CDR3: TGTGCCAGCAGAGGGAGGACATCTCTCGAGCAGTACTTC.

This rearrangement joins TRBV6-5 to TRBJ1-2, with 9 bases aligning to TRBD1. Germline values: CDR1 MNHEY, CDR2 SVGAGI. After removal of 6 bases from V and 4 bases from J, the junction contained 3 bases not matched to a gene. The CDR3 is 13 amino acids. The chain's CDR3 is CASRGDRAYGYTF. The CDR3 DNA is TGTGCCAGCAGGGGGGACAGGGCCTATGGCTACACCTTC.

This chain uses TRBV5-8 with TRBJ2-7; D unresolved. Germline values: CDR1 SGHTS, CDR2 YDEGEE. V gave up 2 bases and J gave up 6 bases, with 6 bases separating them. The length of the CDR3 is 11 residues. The CDR3 protein is CASSLLGEQYF. The CDR3 bases are TGTGCCAGCAGCTTACTTGGCGAGCAGTACTTC.